The clone carrying this T cell receptor beta chain was picked up a small number of times. What it binds is unknown. The data derive from a study of vaccination and CD4 T cells after COVID-19. As for the study in general: Cells were stimulated with overlapping spike peptide pools from SARS-CoV-2, HCoV-NL63, HCoV-OC43 and HCoV-229E. Control cultures, each given a CEFX pool, an HIV-1 Nef pool, or no peptide, were included. Points from the study as a whole: Convalescent patients had a median around 90% of post-vaccine SARS-CoV-2-reactive clones that were detected only after vaccination, not before it.

The assay that was used to sequence DNA from cultured CD4+ T cells was the Oncomine TCR Beta short-read assay. TCRdb redid the calling of the PCR reads with MiXCR, one entry per CDR3 protein. The sample holds around 26,000 distinct CDR3 sequences, 40% seen once. Treatment indicated: 10-day PBMC culture with coronavirus spike peptide pools or control peptides (ViraFEST assay). Germline lookup yields CDR1 MNHEY and CDR2 SVGEGT. CDR3 length: 15 residues. V lost 2 bases to trimming and J lost 2 bases, with 12 bases between them. The sequencing sample was made of CD4+ T cells from blood, cultured in vitro. The chain uses TRBV6-2 or TRBV6-3 and TRBJ1-2, with D tentatively TRBD1 (6 bases). The TCR was taken from a human donor who had recovered from COVID-19. CDR3 in DNA: TGTGCCAGCAGTTACCGGGCAGGGGCGAACTATGGCTACACCTTC. Protein product: CASSYRAGANYGYTF.